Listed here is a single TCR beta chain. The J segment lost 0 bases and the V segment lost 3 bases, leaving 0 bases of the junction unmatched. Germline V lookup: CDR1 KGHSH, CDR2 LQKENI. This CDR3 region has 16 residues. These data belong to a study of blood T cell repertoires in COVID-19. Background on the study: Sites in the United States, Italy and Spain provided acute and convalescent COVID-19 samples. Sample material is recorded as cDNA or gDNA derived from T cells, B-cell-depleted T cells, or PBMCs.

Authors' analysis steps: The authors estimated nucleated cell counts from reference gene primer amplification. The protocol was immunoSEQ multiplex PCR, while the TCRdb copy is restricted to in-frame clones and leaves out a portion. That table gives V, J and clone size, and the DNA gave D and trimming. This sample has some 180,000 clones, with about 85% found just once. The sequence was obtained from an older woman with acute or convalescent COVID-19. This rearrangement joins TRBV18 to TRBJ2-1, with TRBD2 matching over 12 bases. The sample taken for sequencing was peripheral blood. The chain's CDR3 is CASSPTSGSSYNEQFF. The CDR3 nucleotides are TGTGCCAGCTCACCGACTAGCGGGAGCTCCTACAATGAGCAGTTCTTC. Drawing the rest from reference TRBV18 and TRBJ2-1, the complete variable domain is NAGVMQNPRHLVRRRGQEARLRCSPMKGHSHVYWYRQLPEEGLKFMVYLQKENIIDESGMPKERFSAEFPKEGPSILRIQQVVRGDSAAYFCASSPTSGSSYNEQFFGPGTRLTVL.